In its sample, the clone carrying this TCR beta chain was seen a few times. Its target is not known. These data originate in a study of T cells after yellow fever vaccination. Study-wide results and limits: Faster peaking, at day 5 versus 15, marked a secondary response that was weaker.

One entry per CDR3 protein results from TCRdb running MiXCR on the 5' RACE reads. The repertoire consists of some 170,000 distinct CDR3 sequences, with approximately 9.7% occurring once and the leading ten covering under 40%. The V gene end was trimmed by 8 bases and the J gene end by 5 bases; junction bases not matched to a gene: 12. The germline gives CDR1 MNHEY, CDR2 SVGAGI. This CDR3 has 15 amino acids. The sequencing here drew on CD8+ T cells sorted from PBMCs, taken 45 days after the yellow fever booster vaccination. This TCR derives from a man younger than 35 who received the YFV17D yellow fever vaccine. The chain joins TRBV6-5 to TRBJ2-3; 8 nucleotides align to TRBD1. The DNA of the CDR3 is TGTGCCAGCCGTCGCTTAGACAGGGGAGGAGATACGCAGTATTTT. Translating gives CASRRLDRGGDTQYF.